Presented here are 6 T cell receptor beta chains from one specimen sequenced in a study of cytotoxic CD8 clonotypes in ibrutinib-treated CLL. The protocol was immunoSEQ multiplex PCR, while the TCRdb copy is restricted to in-frame clones and leaves out a portion. The data show 50,000 to 60,000 clones, with over 65% seen just once and approximately 20% held by the top ten. Material: PBMCs, obtained after 24 months of ibrutinib treatment. Receptors were obtained from a human donor with chronic lymphocytic leukemia.

The V gene is TRBV2, the J gene TRBJ1-1; D call uncertain. The germline V gene has CDR1 SNHLY and CDR2 FYNNEI. CDR3 length equals 12 residues. V was clipped by 7 bases and J by 11 bases, with 17 bases between them. The DNA for the CDR3 is TGTGCCAGCAAAGGCGAGGAACTTAGGGCTTTCTTT. Protein product: CASKGEELRAFF.

This rearrangement joins TRBV9 to TRBJ1-2; D gene ambiguous. Trimming removed 0 bases at V and 1 base at J, with 7 bases between. Germline CDR1 and CDR2: SGDLS and YYNGEE. CDR3 size: 14 residues. CDR3 loop: CASSVEGSNYGYTF. DNA of the CDR3: TGTGCCAGCAGCGTAGAAGGGAGTAACTATGGCTACACCTTC. Together with reference TRBV9 and TRBJ1-2, the CDR3 gives the full variable domain: DSGVTQTPKHLITATGQRVTLRCSPRSGDLSVYWYQQSLDQGLQFLIQYYNGEERAKGNILERFSAQQFPDLHSELNLSSLELGDSALYFCASSVEGSNYGYTFGSGTRLTVV.

This clone was seen a few times. The chain recombines TRBV19 with TRBJ2-7, with D uncertain. The CDR3 contains 14 residues. V was cut by 4 bases and J by 0 bases, with 10 bases left in between. The germline V gene has CDR1 LNHDA and CDR2 SQIVND (reference sequence). CDR3: CASSSWTDSYEQYF. CDR3 DNA sequence: TGTGCCAGTAGTAGCTGGACGGACTCCTACGAGCAGTACTTC. Full variable domain (rest looked up from reference TRBV19 and TRBJ2-7): DGGITQSPKYLFRKEGQNVTLSCEQNLNHDAMYWYRQDPGQGLRLIYYSQIVNDFQKGDIAEGYSVSREKKESFPLTVTSAQKNPTAFYLCASSSWTDSYEQYFGPGTRLTVT.

This clone was found once. The chain couples TRBV2 to TRBJ2-2, with TRBD1 matching over 8 bases. CDR1 and CDR2 (germline): SNHLY, FYNNEI. CDR3 length equals 16 residues. The junction had 6 bases not matched to a gene; V was cut back by 6 bases and J by 0 bases. CDR3 in DNA: TGTGCCAGCAGAAGACAGGGGTTCGCGAACACCGGGGAGCTGTTTTTT. This encodes CASRRQGFANTGELFF.

The chain uses TRBV6-1 and TRBJ1-5; the D gene is possibly TRBD1 (6 bases). V was clipped by 4 bases and J by 5 bases, with 15 bases between them. The CDR3 has 15 amino acids. Germline values: CDR1 MNHNS, CDR2 SASEGT. The CDR3 DNA follows: TGTGCCAGCAGTGGCGGAGGGGGATCTTATCAGCCCCAGCATTTT. This encodes CASSGGGGSYQPQHF.

The chain carries TRBV4-3 and TRBJ2-1, with no clear D. The ends were cut back, 1 base at V and 5 bases at J, with 6 bases in the middle. Germline V CDR1 and CDR2: LGHNA, YSLEER. CDR3 length: 13 amino acids. CDR3 sequence: CASSQAFDNEQFF. The CDR3 nucleotides are TGCGCCAGCAGCCAAGCATTCGACAATGAGCAGTTCTTC.